The 7 T cell receptor beta chains presented below share a single source sample, sequenced in a study of blood T cell repertoires in COVID-19. Profiled with immunoSEQ multiplex PCR; TCRdb holds only in-frame clones, not every one. This table has approximately 300,000 clones, around 87% appearing once. The sample comprised PBMCs or T cells enriched from blood (not recorded which). The receptors were sampled from a woman under 40 who had recovered from COVID-19.

The chain carries TRBV30 and TRBJ1-2, with D unclear. The CDR3 runs to 12 residues. Germline CDR1 GTSNPN, CDR2 SVGIG (reference sequence). Trimming pared 1 base from V and 5 bases from J, leaving 8 bases between. For the CDR3, the DNA is TGTGCCTGGAGTGGACGGGGATATGGCTACACCTTC. Residues: CAWSGRGYGYTF.

The chain employs TRBV14 and TRBJ2-5; 8 bases line up with TRBD1. The junction had 11 bases not matched to a gene; V was cut back by 3 bases and J by 5 bases. Per the germline V gene, CDR1 is SGHDN and CDR2 is FVKESK. The CDR3 sequence is 16 residues long. As DNA, the CDR3 is TGTGCCAGCAGCCACGGTACCAGGGGGCGCTGGGAGACCCAGTACTTC. It translates to CASSHGTRGRWETQYF.

The J gene is TRBJ1-5, the V gene TRBV15; D ambiguous. The germline V gene has CDR1 LNHNV and CDR2 YYDKDF (reference sequence). The CDR3 covers 15 residues. Trimming left V 6 bases short and J 5 bases short, with 17 bases between. The DNA of the CDR3 is TGTGCCACCAGTTCCCGGGCACCGGGAGATCAGCCCCAGCATTTT. Translation gives CATSSRAPGDQPQHF.

The CDR3 bases are TGCGCCAGCAGCCAAGACCCGGGAGGCACCTATGGCTACACCTTC. This translates into CASSQDPGGTYGYTF. The V and J genes are TRBV4-1 and TRBJ1-2, with D hard to call. The CDR3 is 15 amino acids. V shed 0 bases and J shed 4 bases, with 12 bases lying between them. CDR1 and CDR2 from the germline V gene are MGHRA and YSYEKL.

This chain uses TRBV5-1 with TRBJ1-2; 9 bases are a match to TRBD1. Germline lookup yields CDR1 SGHRS and CDR2 YFSETQ. J lost 4 bases, V lost 1 base, and 5 bases had no gene match. The CDR3 runs 15 residues. The CDR3, as DNA: TGCGCCAGCAGCTTGAAACAGGGGGCGTCCTATGGCTACACCTTC. Protein: CASSLKQGASYGYTF.

The J gene is TRBJ2-1, the V gene TRBV5-8; 9 nucleotides align to TRBD2. CDR3 size: 16 residues. CDR1 and CDR2 (germline): SGHTS, YDEGEE. V was pared by 3 bases and J by 8 bases, with 12 bases of the junction left unmatched. CDR3 amino acids: CASSSLAGLVTHEQFF. DNA of the CDR3: TGTGCCAGCAGCTCGCTAGCGGGACTAGTCACCCATGAGCAGTTCTTC.

CDR3 sequence (DNA): TGTGCCAGCAGCTTAGGCGGGGGGGGCCGGGGAGATACGCAGTATTTT. It specifies CASSLGGGGRGDTQYF. The J gene is TRBJ2-3, the V gene TRBV7-2, with 9 bases lining up with TRBD2. This CDR3 is 16 amino acids long. Germline V gene data show CDR1 as SGHTA and CDR2 as FQGNSA. Losses at the gene ends were 1 base for V and 5 bases for J; bases not matched to a gene: 7. Filled out from reference TRBV7-2 and TRBJ2-3, the complete variable domain reads GAGVSQSPSNKVTEKGKDVELRCDPISGHTALYWYRQSLGQGLEFLIYFQGNSAPDKSGLPSDRFSAERTGGSVSTLTIQRTQQEDSAVYLCASSLGGGGRGDTQYFGPGTRLTVL.